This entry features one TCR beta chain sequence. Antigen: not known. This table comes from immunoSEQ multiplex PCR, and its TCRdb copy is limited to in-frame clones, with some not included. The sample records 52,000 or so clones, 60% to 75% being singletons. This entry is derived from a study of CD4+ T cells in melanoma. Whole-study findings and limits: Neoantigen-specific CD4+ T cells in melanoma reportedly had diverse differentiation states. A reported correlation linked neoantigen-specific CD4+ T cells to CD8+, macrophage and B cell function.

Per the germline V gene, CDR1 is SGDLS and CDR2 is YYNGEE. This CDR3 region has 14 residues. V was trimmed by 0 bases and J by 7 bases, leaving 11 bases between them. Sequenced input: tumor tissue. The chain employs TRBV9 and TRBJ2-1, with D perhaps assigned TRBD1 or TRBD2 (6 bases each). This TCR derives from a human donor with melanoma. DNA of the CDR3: TGTGCCAGCAGCGTAGGGGGGGCGCCTAATGAGCAGTTCTTC. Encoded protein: CASSVGGAPNEQFF.